These 29 T cell receptor beta chains originate from one sample sequenced in a study of Ad26.COV2.S vaccination and SARS-CoV-2 variants. Treatment in this sample: over 15 received Ad26.COV2.S at low or high dose, single or two shots; roughly 5 received placebo; per-sample allocation not given. Vaccine and placebo recipients were sampled on day 63 after the first injection. The method was immunoSEQ multiplex PCR; TCRdb's version includes in-frame clones alone and lacks a portion of them. The table includes a few hundred thousand clones, about nine tenths detected once. The material sequenced was peripheral blood, taken in a trial of Ad26.COV2.S vaccine versus placebo. Receptor source: a person aged 18 to 59 who received the Ad26.COV2.S COVID-19 vaccine or a placebo.

This clone came up once. The chain joins TRBV12-3 or TRBV12-4 to TRBJ2-5; D gene unclear. CDR3 length equals 11 residues. The V end lost 5 bases, the J end lost 5 bases, and 6 bases lay between the germline ends. CDR3 residues: CASSGGETQYF. Written as DNA, the CDR3 is TGTGCCAGCAGTGGTGGGGAGACCCAGTACTTC.

The V gene is TRBV7-9, the J gene TRBJ2-1, with 12 bases fitting TRBD2. This CDR3 spans 18 amino acids. Trimming took 5 bases from V and 0 from J; bases not matched to a gene: 8. Germline values: CDR1 SEHNR, CDR2 FQNEAQ (reference sequence). CDR3 nucleotides: TGTGCCAGCAGCCCTCTAGCGGGAGGGCGGAGCTCCTACAATGAGCAGTTCTTC. Translating gives CASSPLAGGRSSYNEQFF. Full variable domain (outside the CDR3, taken from reference TRBV7-9 and TRBJ2-1): DTGVSQNPRHKITKRGQNVTFRCDPISEHNRLYWYRQTLGQGPEFLTYFQNEAQLEKSRLLSDRFSAERPKGSFSTLEIQRTEQGDSAMYLCASSPLAGGRSSYNEQFFGPGTRLTVL.

This clone was seen just once. The rearrangement joins TRBV6-5 to TRBJ1-1; D is undetermined. CDR1 and CDR2 from the germline V gene are MNHEY and SVGAGI. This CDR3 comprises 14 residues. V lost 2 bases, J lost 5 bases, and 12 bases lay in between. In DNA, the CDR3 is TGTGCCAGCAGTTACGAGGGCGTCTCTACTGAAGCTTTCTTT. It codes for CASSYEGVSTEAFF.

This sequence joins TRBV7-2 and TRBJ1-1; D ambiguous. Germline V gene sequence: CDR1 SGHTA, CDR2 FQGNSA. V was cut by 7 bases and J by 1 base, with 13 bases left in between. There are 14 residues in the CDR3. The CDR3 spells CASKITRENTEAFF. CDR3 in DNA: TGTGCCAGCAAGATTACGAGAGAGAACACTGAAGCTTTCTTT. Combining the CDR3 with reference TRBV7-2 and TRBJ1-1 gives the whole variable domain GAGVSQSPSNKVTEKGKDVELRCDPISGHTALYWYRQSLGQGLEFLIYFQGNSAPDKSGLPSDRFSAERTGGSVSTLTIQRTQQEDSAVYLCASKITRENTEAFFGQGTRLTVV.

This chain connects TRBV2 to TRBJ2-7; D is undetermined. Germline V gene lookup returns CDR1 SNHLY and CDR2 FYNNEI. The CDR3 consists of 14 residues. The V gene lost 2 bases and the J gene lost 2 bases, with 10 bases spanning the gap. The CDR3 loop reads CASSEFRAPYEQYF. The CDR3, as DNA: TGTGCCAGCAGTGAATTTCGGGCCCCCTACGAGCAGTACTTC.

The chain carries TRBV6-2 or TRBV6-3 and TRBJ2-5; 12 bases agree with TRBD2. J gave up 2 bases and V 5 bases, and 3 bases lay outside the gene matches. The CDR3 extends over 15 amino acids. Germline V lookup: CDR1 MNHEY, CDR2 SVGEGT. CDR3 coding DNA: TGTGCCAGCAGTCGACTAGCGGGAGTACAAGAGACCCAGTACTTC. Protein product: CASSRLAGVQETQYF.

J is TRBJ1-2 and V is TRBV19; 7 bases match TRBD1. V trimming: 7 bases; J trimming: 3 bases; junction bases outside the gene matches: 11. CDR1 LNHDA and CDR2 SQIVND come from the germline V gene (reference sequence). CDR3 length: 15 amino acids. The CDR3 region is CASKGADRAHYGYTF. The CDR3 nucleotides are TGTGCCAGTAAGGGGGCGGATAGGGCGCACTATGGCTACACCTTC.

The rearrangement joins TRBV7-2 to TRBJ2-7; perhaps TRBD2 as D (7 bases). Germline CDR1 SGHTA, CDR2 FQGNSA. The CDR3 sequence is 15 residues long. The V gene lost 7 bases and the J gene lost 3 bases, with 19 bases spanning the gap. This chain's CDR3 is CASNPRGGRFYEQYV. For the CDR3, the DNA is TGTGCCAGCAACCCGAGGGGGGGGCGCTTCTACGAGCAGTACGTC.

About this clone itself: One end of the junction is discordant with germline, which a read error may explain. Other DNA sequences in the sample encode the same CDR3. The rearrangement links TRBV7-6 to TRBJ2-1; TRBD2 agrees at 12 bases. CDR1 SGHVS and CDR2 FNYEAQ come from the germline V gene. The CDR3 has 16 residues. This CDR3 is CASSLAPGLAGNEQFF. In nucleotides, the CDR3 is TGTGCTAGCAGCTTGGCCCCGGGACTAGCGGGTAATGAGCAGTTCTTC.

The rearrangement joins TRBV19 to TRBJ2-1; TRBD2 matches at 8 bases. The CDR3 length is 15 residues. CDR1 and CDR2 from the germline V gene are LNHDA and SQIVND (reference sequence). With V trimmed by 4 bases and J by 1 base, 3 bases remained unmatched. The CDR3 reads CASSTAGASYNEQFF. For the CDR3, the DNA is TGTGCCAGTAGTACAGCGGGGGCGTCCTACAATGAGCAGTTCTTC.

V gene TRBV30 combines with J gene TRBJ2-5; 7 positions match TRBD2. Germline V gene data show CDR1 as GTSNPN and CDR2 as SVGIG (reference sequence). Trimming removed 5 bases from V and 5 bases from J; junction bases left unmatched: 14. There are 15 residues in the CDR3. The CDR3 nucleotides read TGTGCCTGGGGTTCTGGAGCGGGGAGTTATGAGACCCAGTACTTC. It is translated as CAWGSGAGSYETQYF.

The rearrangement links TRBV6-6 to TRBJ2-7, with D unclear. With 10 bases removed from V and 0 bases from J, the gap between germline ends came to 13 bases. The CDR3 runs 13 residues. CDR1 is MNHNY and CDR2 is SVGAGI in the germline V gene (reference sequence). Here the CDR3 DNA reads TGTGCCACTACCTCGACGGTCTCCTACGAGCAGTACGTC. This sequence encodes CATTSTVSYEQYV.

V gene TRBV7-9 combines with J gene TRBJ1-1; D unresolved. CDR3 length: 12 residues. Germline CDR1 is SEHNR and CDR2 is FQNEAQ (reference sequence). The V end was cut by 3 bases, the J end by 4 bases, with 6 bases between. The CDR3 is CASSFGSTEAFF. CDR3 DNA: TGTGCCAGCAGCTTCGGGAGCACTGAAGCTTTCTTT.

The genes are TRBV5-5 and TRBJ1-6; TRBD1 aligns across 9 bases. CDR1 and CDR2 (germline): SGHKS, YYEKEE (reference sequence). V lost 0 bases, J lost 10 bases, and 8 bases stayed unmatched. This CDR3 contains 16 residues. CDR3 DNA: TGTGCCAGCAGCTTGGTAGCGGGACAGGGTGGATCACCCCTCCACTTT. Protein product: CASSLVAGQGGSPLHF.

The chain joins TRBV4-3 to TRBJ2-1; TRBD1 matches at 7 bases. The CDR3 is made up of 16 amino acids. The germline V gene has CDR1 LGHNA and CDR2 YSLEER. Losses at the gene ends were 3 bases for V and 1 base for J; bases not matched to a gene: 6. In DNA form, the CDR3 reads TGCGCCAGCAGCCAGACGGACAGGCCTTCCTACAATGAGCAGTTCTTC. It yields the protein CASSQTDRPSYNEQFF.

The gene calls are TRBV19 and TRBJ1-2; 8 positions agree with TRBD1. CDR1 is LNHDA, CDR2 SQIVND, per germline (reference sequence). This CDR3 is built from 14 residues. V lost 0 bases and J lost 6; bases outside the gene matches: 3. CDR3 amino acids: CASSIDRTGNGYTF. CDR3 in DNA: TGTGCCAGTAGTATAGACCGGACAGGGAATGGCTACACCTTC.

The V call is TRBV4-3, the J call TRBJ1-1; weak D call: TRBD1 (6 bases). CDR1 LGHNA and CDR2 YSLEER come from the germline V gene. V was pared by 0 bases and J by 4 bases, with 6 bases between. The CDR3 extends over 13 amino acids. In DNA, the CDR3 is TGCGCCAGCAGCCAAGAGACAGGCACTGAAGCTTTCTTT. It is translated as CASSQETGTEAFF.

J is TRBJ2-7 and V is TRBV16; D uncertain. Trimming shortened V by 4 bases and J by 3 bases, and 16 bases separated the two germline ends. The germline gives CDR1 KGHSY, CDR2 FQNENV. This CDR3 spans 15 amino acids. The CDR3 nucleotides are TGTGCCAGCAGCCCATCCCTGGCGAGGTTCTACGAGCAGTACTTC. This encodes CASSPSLARFYEQYF. Drawing the rest from reference TRBV16 and TRBJ2-7, the complete variable domain is GEEVAQTPKHLVRGEGQKAKLYCAPIKGHSYVFWYQQVLKNEFKFLISFQNENVFDETGMPKERFSAKCLPNSPCSLEIQATKLEDSAVYFCASSPSLARFYEQYFGPGTRLTVT.

The chain couples TRBV3-1 (or the pseudogene TRBV3-2) to TRBJ2-2; D could derive from TRBD1 or TRBD2 (5 bases each). The CDR3 has 23 amino acids. Germline loops: CDR1 LGHDT, CDR2 YNNKEL (reference sequence). V lost 0 bases to trimming and J lost 0 bases, with 29 bases between them. CDR3 protein: CASSQDGAGSAVINEPNTGELFF. The CDR3 DNA reads TGTGCCAGCAGCCAAGACGGGGCAGGGAGCGCCGTGATCAATGAGCCGAACACCGGGGAGCTGTTTTTT.

This clone appeared once. This rearrangement joins TRBV24-1 to TRBJ1-6; D remains unclear. Germline V gene lookup returns CDR1 KGHDR and CDR2 SFDVKD. The CDR3 consists of 15 residues. The V gene lost 4 bases and the J gene lost 0 bases, with 6 bases spanning the gap. The CDR3: CATSDHGSYNSPLHF. The CDR3 DNA follows: TGTGCCACCAGTGACCATGGCTCCTATAATTCACCCCTCCACTTT.

The chain joins TRBV6-6 to TRBJ1-1, with D possibly TRBD1 on 5 matching bases. The CDR3 is made up of 14 amino acids. Trimming left V 5 bases short and J 7 bases short, with 17 bases between. Germline CDR1 reads MNHNY; CDR2 reads SVGAGI (reference sequence). The CDR3, as DNA: TGTGCCAGCAGTACTCACCCCGACAGTAATGAAGCTTTCTTT. Protein: CASSTHPDSNEAFF.

V and J are TRBV27 and TRBJ1-2, with D unresolved. Germline CDR1 MNHEY, CDR2 SMNVEV (reference sequence). The CDR3 extends over 14 amino acids. V was cut by 6 bases and J by 4 bases, with 15 bases left in between. CDR3 loop: CASRTEGNSYGYTF. Here the CDR3 DNA reads TGTGCCAGCAGAACTGAAGGGAACAGCTATGGCTACACCTTC.

The V gene is TRBV19, the J gene TRBJ1-4; TRBD1 is a possible D gene (6 bases). Trimming took off 10 bases at V and 9 bases at J, with 15 bases between the two ends. The CDR3 is made up of 12 amino acids. Germline-derived CDR1 and CDR2 are LNHDA and SQIVND (reference sequence). The CDR3 DNA reads TGTGCCACTGATTCAGGACAGCAAAAACTGTTTTTT. It specifies CATDSGQQKLFF.

The chain has TRBV19 and TRBJ2-1; D is perhaps TRBD1 (6 bases). V was trimmed by 3 bases and J by 10 bases, leaving 10 bases between them. Germline CDR1 reads LNHDA; CDR2 reads SQIVND (reference sequence). The CDR3 runs to 12 residues. In nucleotides, the CDR3 is TGTGCCAGTAGTATTCCGGGACACGAGCAGTTCTTC. Residues: CASSIPGHEQFF. The variable domain in full, with the rest retrieved from reference TRBV19 and TRBJ2-1, is DGGITQSPKYLFRKEGQNVTLSCEQNLNHDAMYWYRQDPGQGLRLIYYSQIVNDFQKGDIAEGYSVSREKKESFPLTVTSAQKNPTAFYLCASSIPGHEQFFGPGTRLTVL.

This chain uses TRBV9 with TRBJ1-1; TRBD1 matches at 7 bases. The V gene end was trimmed by 4 bases and the J gene end by 5 bases; junction bases not matched to a gene: 14. The CDR3 has 16 amino acids. Germline assignment: CDR1 SGDLS and CDR2 YYNGEE. The CDR3 is CASSPRLDRAGTEAFF. CDR3 sequence (DNA): TGTGCCAGCAGCCCCCGCCTCGACAGGGCCGGGACTGAAGCTTTCTTT.

V usage is TRBV7-2 and J usage is TRBJ2-5; maybe TRBD2 (6 bases). The CDR3 totals 16 residues. V lost 6 bases and J lost 6, with 23 bases in between. Germline lookup yields CDR1 SGHTA and CDR2 FQGNSA. The CDR3 here is CASRPNPGLDVKTQYF. CDR3 DNA: TGTGCCAGCAGACCTAACCCGGGACTCGATGTGAAGACCCAGTACTTC.

The chain joins TRBV4-3 to TRBJ2-2; no definite D call. The CDR3 length is 15 residues. V dropped 1 base and J dropped 6 bases, with 12 bases sitting between them. The germline CDR1 and CDR2 sequences are LGHNA and YSLEER. The CDR3 protein is CASSQVNRLAGELFF. CDR3 nucleotides: TGCGCCAGCAGCCAAGTTAACCGGTTGGCCGGGGAGCTGTTTTTT.

This clone is a singleton in its sample. The chain links TRBV4-2 to TRBJ1-6; D is possibly TRBD1 (5 bases). The CDR3 has 17 residues. The germline V gene encodes CDR1 LGHNA and CDR2 YNFKEQ. V shed 0 bases and J shed 7 bases, with 16 bases lying between them. CDR3 amino acids: CASSQDLGTVGNSPLHF. The DNA for the CDR3 is TGTGCCAGCAGCCAAGATCTAGGGACTGTGGGGAATTCACCCCTCCACTTT.

In this sample, this clone turned up a few times. The chain is built from TRBV28 and TRBJ1-5; 8 bases are shared with TRBD1. The CDR3 extends over 12 amino acids. V was pared by 8 bases and J by 7 bases, with 4 bases of the junction left unmatched. Germline values: CDR1 MDHEN, CDR2 SYDVKM. DNA of the CDR3: TGTGCCAGCGGACAGGGTGAGCAGCCCCAGCATTTT. It is translated as CASGQGEQPQHF. Drawing the rest from reference TRBV28 and TRBJ1-5, the complete variable domain is DVKVTQSSRYLVKRTGEKVFLECVQDMDHENMFWYRQDPGLGLRLIYFSYDVKMKEKGDIPEGYSVSREKKERFSLILESASTNQTSMYLCASGQGEQPQHFGDGTRLSIL.